A single sample gave rise to the 22 T cell receptor beta chains below, sequenced in a study of blood T cell repertoires in COVID-19. Some clones are missing from TCRdb's copy, which holds only in-frame ones; the method was immunoSEQ multiplex PCR. The repertoire holds approximately 330,000 clones, with 87% as singletons. Sequenced: peripheral blood. The origin of the receptors is a man under 40 with COVID-19, enrolled during active disease.

The rearrangement joins TRBV3-1 (or the pseudogene TRBV3-2) to TRBJ2-7; D is ambiguous. The length of the CDR3 is 13 residues. Germline-derived CDR1 and CDR2 are LGHDT and YNNKEL (reference sequence). Trimming cost V 5 bases and J 1 base, with 9 bases left between them. DNA of the CDR3: TGTGCCAGCAGCGACACCCCTTCCTACGAGCAGTACTTC. Residues: CASSDTPSYEQYF.

The chain joins TRBV27 to TRBJ1-5; D not certain. The germline CDR1 and CDR2 sequences are MNHEY and SMNVEV (reference sequence). Deletions cut 3 bases from V and 0 bases from J, with 6 bases between. The CDR3 totals 14 residues. CDR3 nucleotides: TGTGCCAGCAGTTTGAGTGATAGCAATCAGCCCCAGCATTTT. The encoded protein is CASSLSDSNQPQHF.

Here the CDR3 DNA reads TGTGCCAGCAGCCGGACAGGGGGCATAGCCGGGGAGCTGTTTTTT. Amino acids: CASSRTGGIAGELFF. This sequence joins TRBV7-3 and TRBJ2-2; 11 positions agree with TRBD1. J gave up 6 bases and V 5 bases, and 5 bases lay outside the gene matches. This CDR3 region has 15 residues. CDR1 SGHTA and CDR2 FQGTGA come from the germline V gene. Looking up the rest from reference TRBV7-3 and TRBJ2-2 gives the full variable domain: GAGVSQTPSNKVTEKGKYVELRCDPISGHTALYWYRQSLGQGPEFLIYFQGTGAADDSGLPNDRFFAVRPEGSVSTLKIQRTERGDSAVYLCASSRTGGIAGELFFGEGSRLTVL.

This chain connects TRBV11-2 to TRBJ2-5, with 12 bases that match TRBD2. Germline values: CDR1 SGHAT, CDR2 FQNNGV. This CDR3 has 16 amino acids. The trim removed 6 bases at V and 4 bases at J, leaving 9 bases unmatched. CDR3 sequence (DNA): TGTGCCAGCAGACCCGAACTAGCGGGGGGTGGAGAGACCCAGTACTTC. Amino acid sequence: CASRPELAGGGETQYF.

The chain links TRBV5-8 to TRBJ2-1; 10 nucleotides match TRBD1. The junction had 13 bases not matched to a gene; V was cut back by 6 bases and J by 4 bases. There are 17 residues in the CDR3. CDR1 and CDR2 from the germline V gene are SGHTS and YDEGEE. The CDR3 region has the DNA TGTGCCAGCACCCGAAGGGCCCGACAGGGGGCTTACAATGAGCAGTTCTTC. It translates to CASTRRARQGAYNEQFF. Drawing the rest from reference TRBV5-8 and TRBJ2-1, the complete variable domain is EAGVTQSPTHLIKTRGQQATLRCSPISGHTSVYWYQQALGLGLQFLLWYDEGEERNRGNFPPRFSGRQFPNYSSELNVNALELEDSALYLCASTRRARQGAYNEQFFGPGTRLTVL.

CDR3 loop: CASSYSAQNSPLHF. Here the CDR3 DNA reads TGTGCCAGCAGTTACTCTGCACAAAATTCACCCCTCCACTTT. The rearrangement joins TRBV6-2 or TRBV6-3 to TRBJ1-6; D gene ambiguous. V lost 0 bases and J 7 bases, leaving 7 bases between the germline ends. The CDR3 length is 14 residues. Germline V gene sequence: CDR1 MNHEY, CDR2 SVGEGT.

The chain is built from TRBV28 and TRBJ1-4; D uncertain. The germline CDR1 and CDR2 sequences are MDHEN and SYDVKM. There are 15 residues in the CDR3. The ends were cut back, 4 bases at V and 7 bases at J, with 16 bases in the middle. The CDR3 coding sequence is TGTGCCAGCAGTTCCCCGGGGATTAGAAGTGAAAAACTGTTTTTT. This codes for CASSSPGIRSEKLFF.

The chain uses TRBV7-8 and TRBJ1-1; D not resolved. Germline lookup yields CDR1 SGHVS and CDR2 FQNEAQ. CDR3 length: 13 residues. Deletions cut 3 bases from V and 5 bases from J, with 10 bases between. The CDR3 loop reads CASSFSRGTEAFF. The CDR3 DNA reads TGTGCCAGCAGCTTTAGCCGAGGGACTGAAGCTTTCTTT.

The rearrangement links TRBV28 to TRBJ2-7; 8 bases map to TRBD1. Germline V gene sequence: CDR1 MDHEN, CDR2 SYDVKM. The trim removed 3 bases at V and 2 bases at J, leaving 12 bases unmatched. This CDR3 contains 17 residues. The CDR3 DNA is TGTGCCAGCAGTTTTCCCCCCGGGACAGGAGATACCTACGAGCAGTACTTC. Its protein product is CASSFPPGTGDTYEQYF.

The rearrangement links TRBV30 to TRBJ1-4; no firm D call. Germline V gene lookup returns CDR1 GTSNPN and CDR2 SVGIG (reference sequence). Trimming took 4 bases from V and 0 from J, leaving 6 bases between them. This CDR3 is built from 13 residues. As DNA, the CDR3 is TGTGCCTGGATTGGGCCAACTAATGAAAAACTGTTTTTT. Protein product: CAWIGPTNEKLFF.

The rearrangement joins TRBV11-2 to TRBJ1-1, with D possibly TRBD1 on 6 matching bases. Trimming stripped 5 bases from V and 3 bases from J, with 13 bases between. The CDR3 has 14 amino acids. Germline assignment: CDR1 SGHAT and CDR2 FQNNGV. The CDR3 region has the DNA TGTGCCAGCAGCCCCGAGAGACAGGACACTGAAGCTTTCTTT. Residues: CASSPERQDTEAFF.

The genes are TRBV7-3 and TRBJ2-1; D may be TRBD2 (5 bases). V lost 0 bases to trimming and J lost 3 bases, with 6 bases between them. Germline V lookup: CDR1 SGHTA, CDR2 FQGTGA. This CDR3 has 14 amino acids. In DNA form, the CDR3 reads TGTGCCAGCAGCTTAACCGGGATCTACAATGAGCAGTTCTTC. Its protein product is CASSLTGIYNEQFF.

The J gene is TRBJ1-5, the V gene TRBV7-2; TRBD1 is a possible D gene (5 bases). Trimming removed 5 bases at V and 6 bases at J, with 17 bases between. The CDR3 runs to 15 residues. Germline assignment: CDR1 SGHTA and CDR2 FQGNSA. The CDR3 nucleotides are TGTGCCAGCAGCCCAAGAGGCCCAGGGTCTCAGCCCCAGCATTTT. Encoded protein: CASSPRGPGSQPQHF.

The V call is TRBV18, the J call TRBJ2-7, with 7 bases fitting TRBD2. The V and J ends lost 6 bases and 0 bases, in that order; junction bases with no gene match: 5. Germline V lookup: CDR1 KGHSH, CDR2 LQKENI. This CDR3 has 14 amino acids. CDR3 bases: TGTGCCAGCTCCCCCGGGGGGACCTCCTACGAGCAGTACTTC. Residues: CASSPGGTSYEQYF.

The V and J genes are TRBV10-3 and TRBJ2-3; D possibly corresponds to TRBD2 (6 bases). The germline CDR1 and CDR2 sequences are ENHRY and SYGVKD. V lost 5 bases to trimming and J lost 1 base, with 13 bases between them. This CDR3 comprises 15 residues. The CDR3 DNA follows: TGTGCCATCAGTTCCGGACTATCCCGCACAGATACGCAGTATTTT. It encodes CAISSGLSRTDTQYF.

The chain uses TRBV19 and TRBJ2-3; 9 bases line up with TRBD1. CDR1 is LNHDA, CDR2 SQIVND, per germline (reference sequence). V shed 4 bases, J shed 0 bases, and the junction held 5 bases outside the gene matches. CDR3 size: 16 residues. CDR3 region: CASSTQQGASTDTQYF. Written as DNA, the CDR3 is TGTGCCAGTAGTACTCAACAGGGGGCGAGCACAGATACGCAGTATTTT.

This clone was seen a few times. The chain recombines TRBV6-2 or TRBV6-3 with TRBJ1-1, with a possible D match to TRBD1 (6 bases). The CDR3 sequence is 13 residues long. CDR1 is MNHEY and CDR2 is SVGEGT in the germline V gene. Trimming took 3 bases from V and 8 from J, leaving 13 bases between them. CDR3 region: CASSYGDNSEAFF. The DNA of the CDR3 is TGTGCCAGCAGTTATGGGGACAACTCAGAAGCTTTCTTT.

This sequence joins TRBV6-6 and TRBJ1-2, with 9 bases that match TRBD1. The CDR3 consists of 14 residues. J lost 5 bases, V lost 5 bases, and 6 bases had no gene match. Germline-derived CDR1 and CDR2 are MNHNY and SVGAGI (reference sequence). CDR3 sequence: CASSIPGQGYGYTF. The CDR3 nucleotides are TGTGCCAGCAGTATCCCGGGACAGGGATATGGCTACACCTTC.

This clone appeared a single time. The genes are TRBV6-2 or TRBV6-3 and TRBJ2-1, with D possibly being TRBD1 (5 bases). The germline V gene has CDR1 MNHEY and CDR2 SVGEGT. With 6 bases removed from V and 8 bases from J, the gap between germline ends came to 14 bases. The CDR3 extends over 13 amino acids. CDR3 DNA sequence: TGTGCCAGCAGCGACAGTGGGGCCGATGAGCAGTTCTTC. Its translation: CASSDSGADEQFF.

The CDR3 is CASSPGGAGTDTQYF. CDR3 sequence (DNA): TGTGCCAGCTCACCAGGAGGGGCGGGCACAGATACGCAGTATTTT. The rearrangement uses TRBV18 and TRBJ2-3; possibly TRBD2 for D (6 bases). The CDR3 sequence is 15 residues long. V was shortened by 2 bases and J by 1 base, with 10 bases between the two germline ends. Germline V gene sequence: CDR1 KGHSH, CDR2 LQKENI.

The CDR3 loop reads CASSHGLPNGELFF. As DNA, the CDR3 is TGTGCCAGCAGCCATGGACTACCAAACGGGGAGCTGTTTTTT. The rearrangement links TRBV3-1 (or the pseudogene TRBV3-2) to TRBJ2-2, with D perhaps matching TRBD2 (6 bases). Trimming removed 3 bases at V and 7 bases at J, with 12 bases between. Germline V gene data show CDR1 as LGHDT and CDR2 as YNNKEL (reference sequence). The CDR3 spans 14 residues.

The gene calls are TRBV11-2 and TRBJ1-1; 9 nucleotides align to TRBD1. Germline assignment: CDR1 SGHAT and CDR2 FQNNGV. Trimming removed 3 bases from V and 3 bases from J; junction bases left unmatched: 11. The CDR3 runs to 17 residues. CDR3 coding DNA: TGTGCCAGCAGCTTCCGACAGGGGGAGATTTTGGACACTGAAGCTTTCTTT. Amino acids: CASSFRQGEILDTEAFF.